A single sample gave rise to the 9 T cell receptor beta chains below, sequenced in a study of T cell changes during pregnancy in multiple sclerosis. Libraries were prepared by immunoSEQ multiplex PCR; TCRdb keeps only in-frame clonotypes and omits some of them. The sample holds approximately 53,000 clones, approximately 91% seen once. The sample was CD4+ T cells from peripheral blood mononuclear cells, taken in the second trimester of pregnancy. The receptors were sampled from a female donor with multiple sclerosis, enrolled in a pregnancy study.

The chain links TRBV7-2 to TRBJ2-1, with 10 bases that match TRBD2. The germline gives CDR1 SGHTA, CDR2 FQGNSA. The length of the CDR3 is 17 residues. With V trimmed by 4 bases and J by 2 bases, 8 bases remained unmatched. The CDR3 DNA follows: TGTGCCAGCAGCTCGCTAGCGGGAGTAGCCACCTACAATGAGCAGTTCTTC. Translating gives CASSSLAGVATYNEQFF.

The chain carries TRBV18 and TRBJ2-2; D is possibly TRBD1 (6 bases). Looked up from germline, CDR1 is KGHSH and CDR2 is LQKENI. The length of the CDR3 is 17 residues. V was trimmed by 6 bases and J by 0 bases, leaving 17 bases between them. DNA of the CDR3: TGTGCCAGCTCCCAAACCAGGGGACGCGCGAACACCGGGGAGCTGTTTTTT. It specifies CASSQTRGRANTGELFF.

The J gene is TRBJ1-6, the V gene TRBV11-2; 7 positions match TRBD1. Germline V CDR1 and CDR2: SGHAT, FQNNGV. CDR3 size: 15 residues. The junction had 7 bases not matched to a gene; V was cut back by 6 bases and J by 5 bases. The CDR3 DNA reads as TGTGCCAGCAGGCAAACAACAGGGGATAATTCACCCCTCCACTTT. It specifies CASRQTTGDNSPLHF.

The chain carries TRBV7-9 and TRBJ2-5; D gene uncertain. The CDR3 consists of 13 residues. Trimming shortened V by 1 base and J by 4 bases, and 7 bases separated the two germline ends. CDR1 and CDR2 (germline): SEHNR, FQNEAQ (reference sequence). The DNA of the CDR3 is TGTGCCAGCAGCTTAGAGGTAGCAGAGACCCAGTACTTC. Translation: CASSLEVAETQYF. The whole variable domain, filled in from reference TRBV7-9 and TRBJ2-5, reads DTGVSQNPRHKITKRGQNVTFRCDPISEHNRLYWYRQTLGQGPEFLTYFQNEAQLEKSRLLSDRFSAERPKGSFSTLEIQRTEQGDSAMYLCASSLEVAETQYFGPGTRLLVL.

CDR3 amino acids: CASRNALSRARYEQYF. The CDR3 bases are TGCGCCAGCAGGAACGCGCTTAGCCGCGCGCGCTACGAGCAGTACTTC. The chain carries TRBV5-1 and TRBJ2-7; D is unclear. There are 16 residues in the CDR3. Germline V lookup: CDR1 SGHRS, CDR2 YFSETQ. Trimming removed 5 bases from V and 3 bases from J, with 21 bases in between. The full variable domain, its missing parts supplied by reference TRBV5-1 and TRBJ2-7, is KAGVTQTPRYLIKTRGQQVTLSCSPISGHRSVSWYQQTPGQGLQFLFEYFSETQRNKGNFPGRFSGRQFSNSRSEMNVSTLELGDSALYLCASRNALSRARYEQYFGPGTRLTVT.

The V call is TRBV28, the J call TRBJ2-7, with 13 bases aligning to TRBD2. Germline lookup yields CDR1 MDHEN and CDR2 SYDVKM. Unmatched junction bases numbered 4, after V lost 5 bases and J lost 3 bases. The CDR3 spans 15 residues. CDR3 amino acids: CASSIRLAGGYEQYF. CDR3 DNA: TGTGCCAGCAGTATCAGACTAGCGGGGGGCTACGAGCAGTACTTC.

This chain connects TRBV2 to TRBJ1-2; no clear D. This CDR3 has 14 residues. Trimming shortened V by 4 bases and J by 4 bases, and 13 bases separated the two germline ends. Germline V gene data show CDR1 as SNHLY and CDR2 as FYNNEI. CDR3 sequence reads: CASSGLSVVYGYTF. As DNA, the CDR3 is TGTGCCAGCAGTGGGTTGTCAGTGGTCTATGGCTACACCTTC. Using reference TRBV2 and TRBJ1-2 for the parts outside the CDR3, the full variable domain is EPEVTQTPSHQVTQMGQEVILRCVPISNHLYFYWYRQILGQKVEFLVSFYNNEISEKSEIFDDQFSVERPDGSNFTLKIRSTKLEDSAMYFCASSGLSVVYGYTFGSGTRLTVV.

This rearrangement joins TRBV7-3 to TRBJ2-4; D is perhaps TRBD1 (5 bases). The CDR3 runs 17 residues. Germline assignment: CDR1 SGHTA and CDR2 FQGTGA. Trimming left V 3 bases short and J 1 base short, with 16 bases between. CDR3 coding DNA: TGTGCCAGCAGCTTGATTAGGGGTTGGTATGCCAAAAACATTCAGTACTTC. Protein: CASSLIRGWYAKNIQYF. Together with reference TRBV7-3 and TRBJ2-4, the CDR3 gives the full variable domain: GAGVSQTPSNKVTEKGKYVELRCDPISGHTALYWYRQSLGQGPEFLIYFQGTGAADDSGLPNDRFFAVRPEGSVSTLKIQRTERGDSAVYLCASSLIRGWYAKNIQYFGAGTRLSVL.

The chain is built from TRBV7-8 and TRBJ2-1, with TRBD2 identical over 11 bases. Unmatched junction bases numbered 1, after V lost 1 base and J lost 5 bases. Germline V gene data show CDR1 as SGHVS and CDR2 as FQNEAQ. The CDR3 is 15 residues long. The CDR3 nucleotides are TGTGCCAGCAGCTTAGTAGCGGGGGGGCACAATGAGCAGTTCTTC. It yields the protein CASSLVAGGHNEQFF.